The 15 T cell receptor beta chains in this list originate from one sample, sequenced in a study of blood T cell repertoires in COVID-19. Profiled with immunoSEQ multiplex PCR; TCRdb holds only in-frame clones, not every one. This sample has about 180,000 clones, with about 87% found just once. The sample comprised peripheral blood. The receptors were gathered from a woman aged 30 to 39 with acute or convalescent COVID-19.

On this clone itself: One junction end disagrees with the germline gene, perhaps due to a read error. V is TRBV3-1 (or the pseudogene TRBV3-2) and J is TRBJ2-7; D possibly corresponds to TRBD1 (6 bases). This CDR3 has 12 amino acids. Germline V lookup: CDR1 LGHDT, CDR2 YNNKEL (reference sequence). The CDR3 DNA sequence: TGTGCCACCAGCGTTACAGGGATCGAGCAGTACTTC. Its protein product is CATSVTGIEQYF.

V gene TRBV7-9 combines with J gene TRBJ1-2; D unclear. Germline values: CDR1 SEHNR, CDR2 FQNEAQ (reference sequence). CDR3 length equals 12 residues. Trimming left V 3 bases short and J 11 bases short, with 13 bases between. CDR3 nucleotides: TGTGCCAGCAGCTTCCGCGAGCCGGTGTACACCTTC. It translates to CASSFREPVYTF.

This sequence joins TRBV5-6 and TRBJ2-5, with D possibly TRBD2 on 6 matching bases. CDR3 length equals 15 residues. Trimming removed 4 bases at V and 5 bases at J, with 18 bases between. CDR1 and CDR2 (germline): SGHDT, YYEEEE. The CDR3 sequence: CASSAPRRAGETQYF. Here the CDR3 DNA reads TGTGCCAGCAGCGCCCCGAGGAGGGCAGGGGAGACCCAGTACTTC.

The V gene is TRBV28, the J gene TRBJ2-3; TRBD2 is a possible D gene (5 bases). The CDR3 has 14 residues. The V end was cut by 4 bases, the J end by 2 bases, with 10 bases between. Germline CDR1 MDHEN, CDR2 SYDVKM. CDR3 DNA: TGTGCCAGCAGTTCTTCCGGGGACACAGATACGCAGTATTTT. Its translation: CASSSSGDTDTQYF.

The chain employs TRBV7-2 and TRBJ2-3; 13 bases line up with TRBD2. From germline, CDR1 is SGHTA and CDR2 FQGNSA. V lost 5 bases to trimming and J lost 9 bases; unmatched junction nucleotides: 8. The CDR3 extends over 15 amino acids. The CDR3 is CASSPGVGLAGTQYF. CDR3 DNA sequence: TGTGCCAGCAGCCCAGGGGTGGGACTAGCGGGAACGCAGTATTTT.

This clone was detected only once. The chain carries TRBV7-2 and TRBJ2-5; 7 bases align to TRBD2. In germline, CDR1 is SGHTA, CDR2 FQGNSA. This CDR3 is 13 amino acids long. The trim removed 5 bases at V and 3 bases at J, leaving 3 bases unmatched. DNA of the CDR3: TGTGCCAGCAGCCGGGACTACAAAGAGACCCAGTACTTC. Protein: CASSRDYKETQYF.

V and J are TRBV9 and TRBJ2-7, with TRBD1 as a possible D gene (6 bases). This CDR3 region has 14 residues. The V end was cut by 2 bases, the J end by 3 bases, with 12 bases between. CDR1 and CDR2 from the germline V gene are SGDLS and YYNGEE. The CDR3 loop is CASSVGDNNYEQYF. CDR3 bases: TGTGCCAGCAGCGTGGGGGACAACAACTACGAGCAGTACTTC.

The gene calls are TRBV4-1 and TRBJ1-1; D not certain. The CDR3 loop spans 17 amino acids. Trimming stripped 4 bases from V and 0 bases from J, with 18 bases between. CDR1 MGHRA and CDR2 YSYEKL come from the germline V gene. The CDR3 coding sequence is TGCGCCAGCAGCCCACAGCTTGAGAGACCCTTGAACACTGAAGCTTTCTTT. It is translated as CASSPQLERPLNTEAFF.

V is TRBV7-6 and J is TRBJ1-2; D possibly corresponds to TRBD1 (6 bases). Germline V lookup: CDR1 SGHVS, CDR2 FNYEAQ. The CDR3 totals 13 residues. Trimming left V 10 bases short and J 8 bases short, with 20 bases between. CDR3 bases: TGTGCCATAAAGAGGGGGGGTTGGAAAGGCTACACCTTC. It codes for CAIKRGGWKGYTF.

This clone was counted a few times. The same CDR3 arises from other DNA sequences in this sample as well. The chain joins TRBV7-9 to TRBJ1-6; no reliable D call. V lost 1 base and J 10 bases, leaving 8 bases between the germline ends. This CDR3 has 13 amino acids. Germline CDR1 is SEHNR and CDR2 is FQNEAQ (reference sequence). This CDR3 reads CASSLEGESPLHF. Here the CDR3 DNA reads TGTGCCAGCAGCTTAGAAGGAGAATCACCCCTCCACTTT.

The rearrangement joins TRBV18 to TRBJ2-1; 7 bases line up with TRBD1. CDR3 length: 13 amino acids. The V and J ends lost 6 bases and 1 base, in that order; junction bases with no gene match: 0. Germline lookup yields CDR1 KGHSH and CDR2 LQKENI. The chain's CDR3 is CASSGQSYNEQFF. DNA of the CDR3: TGTGCCAGCTCGGGACAGTCCTACAATGAGCAGTTCTTC.

The CDR3 sequence: CASSQPGAPGGYTF. The CDR3 DNA reads TGTGCCAGCAGCCAACCCGGAGCGCCCGGCGGCTACACCTTC. The chain is built from TRBV3-1 (or the pseudogene TRBV3-2) and TRBJ1-2; D remains ambiguous. The ends were cut back, 2 bases at V and 8 bases at J, with 15 bases in the middle. The CDR3 runs 14 residues. Germline V lookup: CDR1 LGHDT, CDR2 YNNKEL (reference sequence).

The chain links TRBV7-2 to TRBJ1-2, with a weak D call TRBD1 (6 bases). The CDR3 sequence is 14 residues long. Trimming took 3 bases from V and 8 from J, leaving 16 bases between them. The germline V gene has CDR1 SGHTA and CDR2 FQGNSA. The CDR3 is CASSFGGGWYGYTF. As DNA, the CDR3 is TGTGCCAGCAGCTTTGGCGGGGGCTGGTACGGCTACACCTTC.

The rearrangement joins TRBV12-3 or TRBV12-4 to TRBJ2-7; perhaps TRBD2 as D (5 bases). The CDR3 contains 11 residues. Trimming removed 7 bases from V and 9 bases from J, with 13 bases in between. The chain's CDR3 is CASTRGSLQYF. CDR3 nucleotide sequence: TGTGCCAGCACTCGAGGGAGCCTGCAGTACTTC.

The chain uses TRBV7-9 and TRBJ2-3, with no clear D. This CDR3 spans 14 amino acids. The germline gives CDR1 SEHNR, CDR2 FQNEAQ (reference sequence). V gave up 5 bases and J gave up 1 base, with 10 bases separating them. The CDR3 spells CASSPWAGTDTQYF. CDR3 in DNA: TGTGCCAGCAGCCCCTGGGCAGGCACAGATACGCAGTATTTT.